These 12 T cell receptor beta chains share one sample of origin, sequenced in a study of CD8+CD57+ T cells in acquired aplastic anemia. The TCR beta profiling, which covered VDJ combination and CDR3 sequence, was carried out using genomic DNA as the template. TCRdb reprocessed the reads via MiXCR and lists one record per CDR3 protein. Of under 350,000 distinct CDR3 sequences listed, approximately 58% are singletons. Sequencing involved patients with CD8+CD57+ cell expansion previously shown by flow cytometry. Sequencing was done on a sample of sorted CD4+, CD8+, or CD8+CD57+ T cells (not recorded which) from PBMCs. Receptors were obtained from a human donor with aplastic anemia.

Only a few counts were recorded for this clonotype. The V call is TRBV24-1, the J call TRBJ2-3; 7 nucleotides align to TRBD1. The CDR3 runs to 13 residues. The germline V gene encodes CDR1 KGHDR and CDR2 SFDVKD. Germline trimming cut 1 base from V and 6 bases from J; bases unmatched to any gene: 0. The CDR3 nucleotides are TGTGCCACCAGTGATTTACAGGGGGATACGCAGTATTTT. Protein: CATSDLQGDTQYF.

V usage is TRBV20-1 and J usage is TRBJ2-7, with D unresolved. The germline V gene encodes CDR1 DFQATT and CDR2 SNEGSKA (reference sequence). V was clipped by 0 bases and J by 2 bases, with 5 bases between them. The CDR3 spans 12 residues. The CDR3 reads CSARERTYEQYF. The CDR3 DNA reads as TGCAGTGCTAGAGAGAGAACCTACGAGCAGTACTTC.

This clonotype appeared many times. This sequence joins TRBV27 and TRBJ2-2; TRBD1 matches at 8 bases. Germline loops: CDR1 MNHEY, CDR2 SMNVEV (reference sequence). V dropped 3 bases and J dropped 8; count of bases not matched to a gene: 5. The CDR3 spans 14 residues. The CDR3 protein is CASSFRGQGGELFF. The CDR3 coding sequence is TGTGCCAGCAGTTTCAGAGGACAGGGAGGGGAGCTGTTTTTT.

The chain joins TRBV2 to TRBJ2-7, with a possible D match to TRBD2 (5 bases). CDR1 SNHLY and CDR2 FYNNEI come from the germline V gene. The CDR3 has 14 residues. V was shortened by 6 bases and J by 12 bases, with 24 bases between the two germline ends. CDR3 nucleotide sequence: TGTGCCAGCAGGGGCGAAGAGGGAGCCTACGCGCCGTACTTC. This codes for CASRGEEGAYAPYF.

V and J are TRBV10-3 and TRBJ2-5; 10 bases agree with TRBD2. Germline-derived CDR1 and CDR2 are ENHRY and SYGVKD. The CDR3 contains 16 residues. Trimming took 4 bases from V and 1 from J; bases not matched to a gene: 6. The CDR3 DNA follows: TGTGCCATCAGTGGCGTTCTAGCGGGAGCCCAAGAGACCCAGTACTTC. This translates into CAISGVLAGAQETQYF.

The chain has TRBV5-8 and TRBJ1-4, with a tentative D call TRBD1 (5 bases). V dropped 2 bases and J dropped 8 bases, with 13 bases sitting between them. CDR1 is SGHTS, CDR2 YDEGEE, per germline. The CDR3 has 14 amino acids. The CDR3 sequence is CASSLSGRREKLFF. CDR3 sequence (DNA): TGTGCCAGCAGCTTATCAGGGCGGCGGGAAAAACTGTTTTTT.

The chain is built from TRBV24-1 and TRBJ1-3; D perhaps matches TRBD1 (5 bases). The CDR3 has 16 residues. V was pared by 2 bases and J by 0 bases, with 10 bases between. CDR1 KGHDR and CDR2 SFDVKD come from the germline V gene. DNA of the CDR3: TGTGCCACCAGTGATTCGGGGCCTTACTCTGGAAACACCATATATTTT. Translated, it gives CATSDSGPYSGNTIYF.

The gene calls are TRBV20-1 and TRBJ1-5, with TRBD1 matching over 8 bases. Germline V lookup: CDR1 DFQATT, CDR2 SNEGSKA (reference sequence). The trim removed 2 bases at V and 4 bases at J, leaving 4 bases unmatched. CDR3 length: 14 residues. This CDR3 is CSARRTGRNQPQHF. The CDR3 nucleotides are TGCAGTGCTAGAAGGACAGGGAGAAATCAGCCCCAGCATTTT.

On this clonotype: Just one base apart from a much larger clone, this may be a read error. As DNA, the CDR3 is TGTGCCAGCTCACCACCGGGGGACGGACGACTGCGCGAGCAGTACTTC. Encoded protein: CASSPPGDGRLREQYF. The chain is built from TRBV14 and TRBJ2-7, with D possibly TRBD2 on 6 matching bases. Trimming took 8 bases from V and 6 from J, leaving 26 bases between them. CDR3 length equals 16 residues. Germline loops: CDR1 SGHDN, CDR2 FVKESK.

In this sample, this clonotype turned up many times. This chain joins TRBV5-1 and TRBJ1-1; 9 bases map to TRBD1. The CDR3 loop spans 12 amino acids. V was pared by 2 bases and J by 13 bases, with 6 bases of the junction left unmatched. Germline assignment: CDR1 SGHRS and CDR2 YFSETQ. The CDR3 sequence is CASSFSGTGFFF. CDR3 coding DNA: TGCGCCAGCAGCTTTAGCGGGACAGGGTTTTTCTTT. The variable domain in full, with the rest retrieved from reference TRBV5-1 and TRBJ1-1, is KAGVTQTPRYLIKTRGQQVTLSCSPISGHRSVSWYQQTPGQGLQFLFEYFSETQRNKGNFPGRFSGRQFSNSRSEMNVSTLELGDSALYLCASSFSGTGFFFGQGTRLTVV.

The chain has TRBV5-1 and TRBJ2-7; TRBD2 matches at 14 bases. V shed 3 bases and J 3 bases; nucleotides not matched to a gene: 8. Germline V gene data show CDR1 as SGHRS and CDR2 as YFSETQ. The CDR3 is 17 amino acids. The CDR3: CASSSGLAGGQSYEQYF. The DNA for the CDR3 is TGCGCCAGCAGCTCTGGACTAGCGGGAGGCCAAAGCTACGAGCAGTACTTC.

This chain joins TRBV7-9 and TRBJ1-1; maybe TRBD1 (6 bases). V was clipped by 5 bases and J by 5 bases, with 12 bases between them. There are 13 residues in the CDR3. Germline V CDR1 and CDR2: SEHNR, FQNEAQ (reference sequence). CDR3 sequence (DNA): TGTGCCAGCAGCATCGAGGGGGGAACTGAAGCTTTCTTT. It is translated as CASSIEGGTEAFF. Using reference TRBV7-9 and TRBJ1-1 for the parts outside the CDR3, the full variable domain is DTGVSQNPRHKITKRGQNVTFRCDPISEHNRLYWYRQTLGQGPEFLTYFQNEAQLEKSRLLSDRFSAERPKGSFSTLEIQRTEQGDSAMYLCASSIEGGTEAFFGQGTRLTVV.